This T cell receptor (beta chain) was obtained from a study of read filtering for tumor transcriptome and immune sequencing (dated by TCRdb to about 2020). As for the study more broadly: The cohort consisted of about 17 male and about 15 female patients, with a mean age of approximately 70 years and an age range of about 40 to 90. Under revised international staging, about 8 patients fell into R-ISS I, more than 15 into R-ISS II and over five into R-ISS III. After DNase treatment, whole-transcriptome libraries were prepared with the TruSeq RNA Access Library Prep Kit. Per sample, about 4.05 to 10.27 million TCR-region mapped reads were obtained with IR-seq, compared with only 85 to 1273 with RNA-seq. Using the same bone marrow samples, the study ran both targeted immune repertoire sequencing and bulk whole-transcriptome sequencing and then compared the TCR repertoires from each method. One main goal was a read-filtering strategy for immune repertoire data, in particular deciding whether clonotypes backed by only one read should be removed. Overall study outcomes, separate from this receptor: In IR-seq, single-read clonotypes were around four fifths of clonotypes but around 3.2% of total reads; in RNA-seq they were roughly 72% of clonotypes and 35% to 45% of reads. Compared with RNA-seq, IR-seq captured clonotypes at much greater depth and more reliably, and a smaller IR-seq throughput was enough to identify most of the shared clonotypes. The correlation between IR-seq and RNA-seq shared clonotype proportions was increased by removal of single-read clonotypes. Rather than purified T cells, the sorted CD138-negative fraction was a mixed bone marrow immune population.

Every patient had bone marrow sampled at the time of active disease. Ficoll-Hypaque density gradient centrifugation was used to isolate bone marrow mononuclear cells. CD138-negative cells were obtained by negative selection after labeling with CD138 magnetic microbeads on a MACS separator, removing myeloma plasma cells. Flow cytometry with CD138 antibodies on an Attune NxT was used to check how pure the isolated cells were. Total RNA was extracted using TRIzol reagent and was quantified on a NanoDrop spectrophotometer. For each patient, the CD138-negative bone marrow sample underwent paired RNA-seq and IR-seq. There are many counts of this clonotype. The antigen it recognizes is unknown. No much larger clonotype is one base removed from it; base qualities were not supplied. The CDR3 goes from the cysteine to the phenylalanine over 14 residues. The DNA shown is the 42-base CDR3, in frame from base 1. V is clipped by 0 bases and J by 5 bases, and the sequence between their germline boundaries is 9 bases long. The CDR1 and CDR2 encoded by the germline V gene are SGHRS and YFSETQ.

The Immunoverse kit was used to build TCR libraries from about 400 ng RNA, with molecular barcoded adaptors covering alpha/delta and beta/gamma chains. TCR library preparation used the same RNA that was used for transcriptome sequencing. Sequencing of the TCR libraries was done on an Illumina HiSeq 4000 with 2 x 150 cycles. Under the source paper's analysis protocol: Using MiXCR, which included quality filtering and error correction, TCR reads were aligned to human V, D, J and C references and then assembled into CDR3 clonotypes. The tcR package in R was used to analyze clonotype counts and gene usage diversity. For inspection of raw mapping reads, RNA-seq reads were mapped by STAR aligner version 2.5.3a onto GRCh37 of the human genome. To test the effect of sequencing depth on detected clonotypes, IR-seq fastq files were randomly downsampled using Seqtk 1.3. TCRdb applied fastp at Q25 and MiXCR to the public reads, then kept only in-frame beta chains. Every distinct CDR3 protein forms one entry, paired with its most common genes and DNA. TCRdb's processing, not the authors', yielded these V and J calls. The sample contains 50,000 to 65,000 distinct CDR3 sequences, around a fifth of them found a single time. Approximately 10% of the sample is taken by the ten largest.

The chain was built from TRBV5-1 and TRBJ2-1; there is no confident call for the D gene. The source is a donor at least 40 years old with multiple myeloma. Input material: a population of CD138-negative cells sorted from bone marrow. The cell subset or site label corresponds to: bone marrow mononuclear cells depleted of CD138+ plasma/myeloma cells by negative magnetic selection. Here the CDR3 is given as CASSLGLRDNEQFF. The DNA reads as follows: TGCGCCAGCAGCTTGGGCCTAAGGGACAATGAGCAGTTCTTC.